The T cell receptor (beta chain) under discussion was sequenced for a study of blood T cell repertoires in COVID-19. Looking at the study overall: COVID-19 samples, acute and convalescent, were from the United States, Italy and Spain.

Some clones are missing from TCRdb's copy, which holds only in-frame ones; the method was immunoSEQ multiplex PCR. This sample has a few hundred thousand clones, with about 90% found just once. CDR3 size: 13 residues. CDR1 is SGHTA, CDR2 FQGTGA, per germline. V was pared by 5 bases and J by 2 bases, with 9 bases between. The chain is built from TRBV7-3 and TRBJ1-2, with a tentative D call TRBD1 (6 bases). The clonotype comes from a woman in her forties or fifties with acute or convalescent COVID-19. The sample consisted of peripheral blood. CDR3 nucleotides: TGTGCCAGCAGCCCAGACAGGAACTATGGCTACACCTTC. This codes for CASSPDRNYGYTF.